The 6 T cell receptor beta chains given below trace back to one sample, sequenced in a study of cytomegalovirus exposure and HLA in healthy donors. Researchers ran the PCR with 60 Vbeta and 13 Jbeta primers. Some clones are missing from TCRdb's copy, which holds only in-frame ones; the method was immunoSEQ multiplex PCR. Found here are fewer than 120,000 clones, less than 85% of them singletons; the top ten hold about an eighth. Material: PBMCs. These receptors all come from a man aged 30 to 45 in good health and CMV-seropositive.

The V gene is TRBV5-6, the J gene TRBJ2-3; maybe TRBD2 (6 bases). This CDR3 contains 15 residues. Trimming took 0 bases from V and 4 from J, leaving 12 bases between them. Looked up from germline, CDR1 is SGHDT and CDR2 is YYEEEE. CDR3 loop: CASSLEIGEADTQYF. CDR3 DNA sequence: TGTGCCAGCAGCTTGGAGATAGGGGAGGCAGATACGCAGTATTTT.

V is TRBV13 and J is TRBJ1-3; TRBD1 aligns across 9 bases. Germline lookup yields CDR1 PRHDT and CDR2 FYEKMQ (reference sequence). This CDR3 region has 15 residues. V dropped 3 bases and J dropped 4; count of bases not matched to a gene: 4. The CDR3 loop reads CASSFGTGSGNTIYF. CDR3 sequence (DNA): TGTGCCAGCAGCTTTGGGACAGGGTCAGGAAACACCATATATTTT.

The chain couples TRBV2 to TRBJ2-5; the match to TRBD2 covers 14 bases. The J call is doubtful: the DNA matches TRBJ2-7 better. CDR1 is SNHLY, CDR2 FYNNEI, per germline. This CDR3 is 18 amino acids long. The CDR3 DNA follows: TGTGCCAGCAGTGAAGGACTAGCGGGGGGGCTCAGCTCCTACGAGCAGTACTTC. Amino acid sequence: CASSEGLAGGLSSYEQYF.

The chain joins TRBV4-3 to TRBJ2-2; 10 bases agree with TRBD1. CDR3 length equals 16 residues. V lost 3 bases, J lost 7 bases, and 8 bases stayed unmatched. Per the germline V gene, CDR1 is LGHNA and CDR2 is YSLEER. The CDR3 protein is CASSHSGTGVIGELFF. CDR3 sequence (DNA): TGCGCCAGCAGCCACTCCGGGACAGGGGTTATCGGGGAGCTGTTTTTT.

The chain links TRBV6-5 to TRBJ2-1; D may be TRBD1 (5 bases). The germline V gene has CDR1 MNHEY and CDR2 SVGAGI. Between the trimmed V and J ends, which lost 4 bases and 0 bases, there was a span of 7 bases. The CDR3 totals 14 residues. The DNA for the CDR3 is TGTGCCAGCAGTTTAACAGGCTCCTACAATGAGCAGTTCTTC. Encoded protein: CASSLTGSYNEQFF.

The chain carries TRBV20-1 and TRBJ2-5; D unclear. Trimming removed 2 bases from V and 6 bases from J, with 7 bases in between. The CDR3 is 11 amino acids. Germline values: CDR1 DFQATT, CDR2 SNEGSKA (reference sequence). CDR3 region: CSARNYKTQYF. CDR3 DNA sequence: TGCAGTGCTAGAAATTATAAGACCCAGTACTTC.